A selection of T cell receptor beta chains follows, all from one sample in a study of cytomegalovirus exposure and HLA in healthy donors. TCRdb keeps only in-frame clones here, not all; method: immunoSEQ multiplex PCR. Of around 80,000 clones in the sample, about 95% were seen once. The sample consisted of PBMCs. The receptors come from a woman aged 18-29 years in good health and CMV-seronegative. Each CDR3 is given with its conserved first and last residue. Fields, in order: CDR3 length, V gene, J gene, clone size, D gene, CDR3 DNA, CDR3 protein. D genes are given only for firm matches. The size entry is marked missing in some rows and otherwise reads once, few, many or a size class.

len: 13
v_gene: TRBV5-8
j_gene: TRBJ1-1
abundance: .
d_gene: .
CDR3nt: TGTGCCAGCAGCTTGGGGGGGGTCAGTGAAGCTTTCTTT
CDR3aa: CASSLGGVSEAFF

len: 13
v_gene: TRBV7-9
j_gene: TRBJ1-1
abundance: .
d_gene: .
CDR3nt: TGTGCCAGCAGGTCACGGGATGTCACTGAAGCTTTCTTT
CDR3aa: CASRSRDVTEAFF

len: 16
v_gene: TRBV15
j_gene: TRBJ2-3
abundance: once
d_gene: TRBD1
CDR3nt: TGTGCCACCAGCAGGGCCGGGACAGGGGGCGCAGATACGCAGTATTTT
CDR3aa: CATSRAGTGGADTQYF

len: 17
v_gene: TRBV18
j_gene: TRBJ2-3
abundance: once
d_gene: TRBD1
CDR3nt: TGTGCCAGCTCACCACGGATGACGGGACAGGGATCAGATACGCAGTATTTT
CDR3aa: CASSPRMTGQGSDTQYF

len: 13
v_gene: TRBV19
j_gene: TRBJ2-1
abundance: .
d_gene: .
CDR3nt: TGTGCCAGTACTCCGGATCAACGAGGGGGGCAGTTCTTC
CDR3aa: CASTPDQRGGQFF

len: 16
v_gene: TRBV14
j_gene: TRBJ2-7
abundance: .
d_gene: TRBD2
CDR3nt: TGTGCCAGCAGCCAAGATGGGACTAGCTTAGGCTACGAGCAGTACTTC
CDR3aa: CASSQDGTSLGYEQYF

len: 15
v_gene: TRBV9
j_gene: TRBJ2-3
abundance: .
d_gene: .
CDR3nt: TGTGCCAGCAGCGTAGACGCTAGCCGGGTAGATACGCAGTATTTT
CDR3aa: CASSVDASRVDTQYF

len: 17
v_gene: TRBV5-4
j_gene: TRBJ2-2
abundance: .
d_gene: TRBD2
CDR3nt: TGTGCCAGCAGCTCACCCCAAGCGGGGCAGGCCACCGGGGAGCTGTTTTTT
CDR3aa: CASSSPQAGQATGELFF

len: 17
v_gene: TRBV15
j_gene: TRBJ2-1
abundance: .
d_gene: TRBD2
CDR3nt: TGTGCCACCAGTTGGGCGGGGGGGATAGTGTGGGTCAATGAGCAGTTCTTC
CDR3aa: CATSWAGGIVWVNEQFF

len: 12
v_gene: TRBV28
j_gene: TRBJ2-1
abundance: once
d_gene: .
CDR3nt: TGTGCCAGCAGTTTAAGTCCTAGGGAGCAGTTCTTC
CDR3aa: CASSLSPREQFF

len: 17
v_gene: TRBV10-3
j_gene: TRBJ1-1
abundance: .
d_gene: TRBD1
CDR3nt: TGTGCCATCACCCACCACCCGGGACAGGGGTGGAACACTGAAGCTTTCTTT
CDR3aa: CAITHHPGQGWNTEAFF

len: 11
v_gene: TRBV5-1
j_gene: TRBJ2-1
abundance: .
d_gene: .
CDR3nt: TGCGCCAGCAGCCAATACAATGAGCAGTTCTTC
CDR3aa: CASSQYNEQFF

len: 16
v_gene: TRBV6-4
j_gene: TRBJ2-1
abundance: .
d_gene: .
CDR3nt: TGTGCCAGCAGTGAAAGTTGGCAAGTCTCCTACAATGAGCAGTTCTTC
CDR3aa: CASSESWQVSYNEQFF

len: 14
v_gene: TRBV7-9
j_gene: TRBJ1-3
abundance: .
d_gene: .
CDR3nt: TGTGCCAGCAGCTTAGACAGGGCCGGAAACACCATATATTTT
CDR3aa: CASSLDRAGNTIYF

len: 16
v_gene: TRBV7-8
j_gene: TRBJ2-3
abundance: .
d_gene: TRBD2
CDR3nt: TGTGCCAGCAGCCCCATAGCGGGAACTAGCACAGATACGCAGTATTTT
CDR3aa: CASSPIAGTSTDTQYF

len: 15
v_gene: TRBV27
j_gene: TRBJ2-3
abundance: .
d_gene: .
CDR3nt: TGTGCCAGCAGTTTTGGCGGGGCTAGCACAGATACGCAGTATTTT
CDR3aa: CASSFGGASTDTQYF

len: 15
v_gene: TRBV28
j_gene: TRBJ2-7
abundance: .
d_gene: TRBD2
CDR3nt: TGTGCCAGCAGTTTATCATTGGCGGGAGTAAGCGAGCAGTACTTC
CDR3aa: CASSLSLAGVSEQYF

len: 13
v_gene: TRBV2
j_gene: TRBJ1-1
abundance: .
d_gene: TRBD1
CDR3nt: TGTGCCAGCAGCTACAGGGGGGGCCCTGAAGCTTTCTTT
CDR3aa: CASSYRGGPEAFF

len: 15
v_gene: TRBV19
j_gene: TRBJ1-5
abundance: .
d_gene: .
CDR3nt: TGTGCCAGTAAAGGCCCAGACGGGAGCAATCAGCCCCAGCATTTT
CDR3aa: CASKGPDGSNQPQHF

len: 13
v_gene: TRBV5-4
j_gene: TRBJ2-7
abundance: .
d_gene: .
CDR3nt: TGTGCCAGCAGCTGGCCCGGGGCCTACGAGCAGTACTTC
CDR3aa: CASSWPGAYEQYF

len: 20
v_gene: TRBV5-4
j_gene: TRBJ2-1
abundance: .
d_gene: TRBD2
CDR3nt: TGTGCCAGCAGCCCAGTCCCCCTAGCGGGAGACCAGAGCTCCTACAATGAGCAGTTCTTC
CDR3aa: CASSPVPLAGDQSSYNEQFF

len: 13
v_gene: TRBV2
j_gene: TRBJ2-1
abundance: .
d_gene: .
CDR3nt: TGTGCCAGCAGGGTACCAGCGTACCATGAGCAGTTCTTC
CDR3aa: CASRVPAYHEQFF

len: 13
v_gene: TRBV13
j_gene: TRBJ2-3
abundance: .
d_gene: .
CDR3nt: TGTGCCAGCAGCTTAGAGGGAGCAGATACGCAGTATTTT
CDR3aa: CASSLEGADTQYF

len: 15
v_gene: TRBV27
j_gene: TRBJ1-2
abundance: .
d_gene: TRBD1
CDR3nt: TGTGCCAGCACCTCGGGGACAGGGGGCGGCTATGGCTACACCTTC
CDR3aa: CASTSGTGGGYGYTF

len: 12
v_gene: TRBV28
j_gene: TRBJ1-2
abundance: .
d_gene: .
CDR3nt: TGTGCCAGCAACAGGGCGGACTATGGCTACACCTTC
CDR3aa: CASNRADYGYTF

len: 17
v_gene: TRBV18
j_gene: TRBJ2-7
abundance: .
d_gene: TRBD2
CDR3nt: TGTGCCAGCTCACCAAAGGCCCTAGCGGGACTTCCCTACGAGCAGTACTTC
CDR3aa: CASSPKALAGLPYEQYF

len: 14
v_gene: TRBV6-6
j_gene: TRBJ2-1
abundance: .
d_gene: TRBD1
CDR3nt: TGTGCCAGCAGTTACCGGACAGGGTACACTGAGCAGTTCTTC
CDR3aa: CASSYRTGYTEQFF

len: 17
v_gene: TRBV7-5
j_gene: TRBJ2-2
abundance: .
d_gene: .
CDR3nt: TGTGTCAGAAGCATCACTAGGTGGTGTGAGAAGACCGGGGAGCTGTTTTTT
CDR3aa: CVRSITRWCEKTGELFF

len: 15
v_gene: TRBV27
j_gene: TRBJ2-7
abundance: .
d_gene: .
CDR3nt: TGTGCCAGCAGACCCCCCAGGGAACCCTCCTACGAGCAGTACTTC
CDR3aa: CASRPPREPSYEQYF

len: 15
v_gene: TRBV9
j_gene: TRBJ1-2
abundance: .
d_gene: TRBD1
CDR3nt: TGTGCCAGCAGCGGGGGACAGGGGGCGGATTATGGCTACACCTTC
CDR3aa: CASSGGQGADYGYTF

len: 11
v_gene: TRBV20-1
j_gene: TRBJ1-1
abundance: .
d_gene: .
CDR3nt: TGCAGCACAGACAGGAACACTGAAGCTTTCTTT
CDR3aa: CSTDRNTEAFF

len: 14
v_gene: TRBV19
j_gene: TRBJ1-2
abundance: .
d_gene: .
CDR3nt: TGTGCCAGTAGTACACCACAGGGTAACTATGGCTACACCTTC
CDR3aa: CASSTPQGNYGYTF

len: 12
v_gene: TRBV14
j_gene: TRBJ2-3
abundance: .
d_gene: .
CDR3nt: TGTGCCAGCAGCCAAGGATTGTCTATCGGGATATTT
CDR3aa: CASSQGLSIGIF

len: 19
v_gene: TRBV7-9
j_gene: TRBJ2-7
abundance: .
d_gene: TRBD2
CDR3nt: TGTGCCAGCAGCTTACGGGGGAGGCTAGCGGGGGGTCCCTCCTACGAGCAGTACTTC
CDR3aa: CASSLRGRLAGGPSYEQYF

len: 13
v_gene: TRBV12-5
j_gene: TRBJ1-2
abundance: .
d_gene: .
CDR3nt: TGTGCTAGTGGTTCAGGGGTTGACTATGGCTACACCTTC
CDR3aa: CASGSGVDYGYTF

len: 15
v_gene: TRBV18
j_gene: TRBJ2-7
abundance: .
d_gene: .
CDR3nt: TGTGCCAGCTCACCTCAGACAGGACCTTCCTACGAGCAGTACTTC
CDR3aa: CASSPQTGPSYEQYF

len: 15
v_gene: TRBV27
j_gene: TRBJ1-2
abundance: .
d_gene: TRBD1
CDR3nt: TGTGCCAGCAGTCCGGGGGCCGACAGGGGCCAGAGCTACACCTTC
CDR3aa: CASSPGADRGQSYTF

len: 15
v_gene: TRBV6-1
j_gene: TRBJ1-2
abundance: .
d_gene: .
CDR3nt: TGTGCCAGCAGTGAAAATTGGCAGAGCGGATATGGCTACACCTTC
CDR3aa: CASSENWQSGYGYTF

len: 17
v_gene: TRBV10-3
j_gene: TRBJ1-5
abundance: .
d_gene: .
CDR3nt: TGTGCCATCAGTGAGTCTCAGGGTTTAACTAGCAATCAGCCCCAGCATTTT
CDR3aa: CAISESQGLTSNQPQHF

len: 15
v_gene: TRBV28
j_gene: TRBJ2-1
abundance: .
d_gene: .
CDR3nt: TGTGCCAGCACCTCTGGGGCCCTCCCAAACAATGAGCAGTTCTTC
CDR3aa: CASTSGALPNNEQFF